Below are 2 T cell receptor beta chains sequenced from a single sample in a study of chemoradiotherapy in HPV16-positive cancers. Sequenced by immunoSEQ multiplex PCR; TCRdb stores in-frame clones only, minus some. The sample carries about 3,600 clones, 90% to 95% recorded once. This specimen was collected from a patient who underwent chemoradiotherapy. Receptor source: a human donor with HPV-associated anogenital cancer.

The CDR3 loop is CASSVTVVTSVETQYF. CDR3 DNA sequence: TGTGCCAGCAGCGTAACGGTAGTAACTAGCGTTGAGACCCAGTACTTC. This rearrangement joins TRBV7-7 to TRBJ2-5; 7 bases match TRBD2. From germline, CDR1 is SSHAT and CDR2 FNYEAQ (reference sequence). J gave up 5 bases and V 5 bases, and 14 bases lay outside the gene matches. The CDR3 length is 16 residues.

This chain uses TRBV10-2 with TRBJ2-7; maybe TRBD2 (5 bases). The V and J ends lost 6 bases and 2 bases respectively, with 23 bases between them. CDR3 size: 17 residues. CDR1 and CDR2 (germline): WSHSY, SAAADI. The CDR3 DNA is TGCGCCAGCAGCGACCCACCCTCGGGGTCTGCAACCTACGAGCAGTACTTC. Translating it yields CASSDPPSGSATYEQYF.